This T cell receptor beta chain was sequenced during a study of T cell responses to AZD1222 COVID-19 vaccine (dated by TCRdb to 2020 to 2023). A note on the overall study: AZD1222 recipients given second doses at about 4 weeks or at about 12 weeks were pooled, since spike-specific TCR depth and breadth were not found to differ between the two schedules. A total of about 230 trial participants underwent TCR sequencing, of whom about 210 received two doses of AZD1222 and around 25 received two doses of the MenACWY control vaccine. Enrollment into the trials was organized by age into subgroups of 18-55, 56-69 and 70-plus years, and those subgroups contained roughly 140, 27 and 60 TCR-sequenced participants, respectively. The study at large found these results: After two AZD1222 doses, both the breadth and the depth of spike-specific TCRs were significantly higher than at day 0 and than in MenACWY recipients. Conclusions about previously exposed vaccinees are limited because only five to seven AZD1222 recipients were SARS-CoV-2 seropositive at baseline. Because no samples from the day 14 peak response were available, repertoires could be characterized only after the peak T cell response. In the small 56-69-year group, the increase in depth fell short of significance, most likely because of low power. Vaccine-associated CD4 TCRs spanned the whole spike protein, with dominant responses in regions 160-218 and 743-854. Participants were mostly white British and included more females than males, and it was suggested by the authors that clonal diversity may have been underestimated. Reportedly, close to half of the unique spike-specific TCRs recognized epitopes lying outside the regions that are mutated in the B.1.351 and B.1.1.7 variants.

Sample time point, as interpreted from the label and publication: baseline before first vaccination. Vaccinee samples were obtained from the UK trials COV001 and COV002, which included a single-blind randomized controlled phase 2/3 trial of AZD1222 (ChAdOx1 nCoV-19) in healthy adults. For TCRbeta chain sequencing, PBMC samples from trial participants were taken at day 0 and at day 28 after the second dose. Details on this clone: Its antigen has not been determined. There are no base qualities to consult, and no much larger clone falls within one base.

Trimming takes 11 bases off V and 5 bases off J; junction bases not matched to a gene: 10. Including cysteine and phenylalanine, the CDR3 has 13 amino acids. The CDR3 DNA has 39 bases and is translated from base 1. Via the germline V gene, CDR1 is ENHRY and CDR2 SYGVKD. The CDR3 regions of human TCRbeta chains were analyzed by immunosequencing. The authors' analysis ran thus. TCRs in the repertoires were matched against a reference library of SARS-CoV-2-specific TCRs that had been generated with the MIRA antigen-specificity platform. Breadth was defined as the fraction of unique TCRs that were SARS-CoV-2-associated. Depth was defined as the fraction of total T cells that were SARS-CoV-2-associated. Using the MIRA data, every spike-specific TCR was mapped to the spike region that the TCR reacted to and assigned to either a CD4 or a CD8 class. Log10-transformed breadth and depth values were compared by one-way ANOVA with Sidak's multiple comparisons tests. The table comes from immuneACCESS by way of TCRdb, which keeps in-frame sequences with V and J called. Part of the clones is missing from these tables; in studies checked, under half for an unresolved V gene and the rest for unknown reasons. From that table come the V and J calls and clone size; the DNA was used to work out D and trimming. The sample table shows some 170,000 clones, and around nine tenths are seen once. 1.5% to 2% of the sample lies in the top ten.

The origin of this receptor is an adult in good health. This chain joins TRBV10-3 to TRBJ1-2, with 8 bases matching TRBD1. This specimen consisted of peripheral blood, obtained on day 0 of AZD1222 vaccination. The sequenced DNA: TGTGCCGTAACGACAGGGGTTATGTATGGCTACACCTTC. Its product reads: CAVTTGVMYGYTF.